What follows describes a single TCR beta chain. What it binds is not known. V was pared by 1 base and J by 8 bases, with 12 bases between. CDR3 length: 14 residues. Germline CDR1 is SGHNT and CDR2 is YENEEA. Only in-frame clones appear in the TCRdb table, and some are missing; sequencing was by immunoSEQ multiplex PCR. Of 35,000 to 55,000 clones in the sample, roughly four fifths were seen once. This sample is part of a study of vaccination effects on CD4 cells after COVID-19. Study summary: Convalescent patients (n = two) were sampled 16 days and one week prevaccination.

After expansion with viral peptide pools in the ViraFEST assay, antigen-specific CD4+ T cells were sequenced. Cells that had been cultured for approximately eleven days were the source of isolated CD4+ T cells. PCR confirmed that the person was infected with SARS-CoV-2 between March and December 2020. Study-level results: Marked clonal contraction was seen in infection- and vaccine-induced clones late after vaccination. Convalescent patients were scarce, and early post-infection timepoints were absent. Newly vaccine-induced clones made up most of the convalescents' post-vaccine spike-reactive clones.

This clonotype was sampled from a human donor who had a prior SARS-CoV-2 infection. The sample in question was CD4+ T cells from PBMCs cultured with a peptide pool, obtained before COVID-19 vaccination. V usage is TRBV11-3 and J usage is TRBJ2-1; TRBD2 is a possible D gene (5 bases). In DNA, the CDR3 is TGTGCCAGCAGCTTAGGAGCTTCGCGGGATGAGCAGTTCTTC. Translated, it gives CASSLGASRDEQFF.